The present TCR beta chain was sequenced within a study of regulatory T cells in long-lasting Graves disease (dated by TCRdb to about 2021). Regarding the study in general: In the newly diagnosed Graves' disease group, patients had been taking antithyroid drugs for less than 3 months. Patients with persistent Graves' disease were compared with patients with newly diagnosed Graves' disease using TCR sequencing and RNA sequencing of peripheral blood. The study was registered as a clinical trial and conducted in China. A total of about 35 samples underwent TCR sequencing, from roughly 13 patients with persistent Graves' disease and about 20 patients with newly diagnosed Graves' disease. Study-wide conclusions, independent of this receptor: Sequencing and analysis were limited to the TCR beta chain. Persistent Graves' disease patients showed lower TCR Shannon entropy and fewer highly expanded clones than newly diagnosed patients, suggesting clonal expansion. As a limitation, the authors acknowledged that the small sample size may reduce accuracy. Only peripheral blood was studied, because thyroid tissue, the primary lesion, was inaccessible. Patients with persistent disease shared more public clonotypes (about 2,900) than newly diagnosed patients did (roughly 970).

The time point label, read with the paper, signifies: newly diagnosed GD, antithyroid drugs for less than 3 months. For both TCR sequencing and RNA sequencing, RNA was extracted from PBMCs in TRIzol. The diagnosis of Graves' disease was made according to American Thyroid Association guidelines. Recruitment of patients was carried out at an endocrinology department in Xi'an, China. From each patient, roughly 9 milliliters of peripheral blood was collected into an EDTA anticoagulant tube. Ficoll Paque Plus density gradient separation was used to isolate PBMCs, and no additional T cell sorting was done. An Agilent 2100 Bioanalyzer and agarose gel were used to assess RNA quality, and a NanoDrop 2000 was used to measure RNA concentration. In this sample, this clonotype turned up many times. Its antigen is currently not known. There are no base qualities to consult, and no much larger clone falls within one base.

Libraries were constructed by multiplex PCR. For sequencing, an Illumina HiSeq 4000 was employed. To build TCR beta libraries, CDR3 regions were amplified by Arm-PCR using iRepertoire HTBI primers. Gel purification was performed on PCR products prior to sequencing. Concerning the study's data processing: Gene usage analysis of CDR3 amino acid clonotypes relied on the approximately 68 TRBV and 15 or so TRBJ segments identified across samples. Filtered high-quality paired reads were merged into contigs using COPE and FqMerger. Contigs were aligned with BLAST to IMGT TRBV, TRBD and TRBJ reference genes, and CDR3 was defined per IMGT. Any clonotype with a frequency above 0.1% was counted as a highly expanded clone. Shannon entropy was used to measure repertoire diversity, and the Gini coefficient was used to measure V-J evenness. A clonotype was considered public if more than one individual shared it. TCRdb reprocessing: public reads trimmed at Q25 with fastp, clones called with MiXCR, in-frame beta chains kept. Rows merge per CDR3 protein into single entries with the most common DNA and genes. In this record, the V and J calls reflect TCRdb's handling and not the investigators' own analysis. The sample has around 420,000 distinct CDR3 sequences on record, 15% to 18% of them singletons. The top ten hold 22% of the sample.

This receptor was obtained from a female donor with Graves disease. The source material was peripheral blood mononuclear cells (PBMCs), sampled at new diagnosis, from a patient treated with antithyroid drugs.

The CDR3 region reads CASSSATNSPLHF. The DNA sequence follows: TGTGCCAGCAGCTCGGCAACGAATTCACCCCTCCACTTT. The chain joins TRBV3-1 to TRBJ1-6; too little of a D gene remains to name it. As encoded in the germline V gene (reference sequence), CDR1 is LGHDT while CDR2 is YNNKEL. The CDR3 holds 13 amino acids from the cysteine to the phenylalanine. CDR3 DNA only is kept here, 39 bases in frame from base 1. The germline ends are 9 bases apart after V is trimmed by 5 bases and J by 7 bases.